The 31 T cell receptor beta chains below come from one sample, sequenced in a study of Tregs in tolerant kidney transplant recipients. Clones were sequenced by immunoSEQ multiplex PCR, and TCRdb holds only the in-frame ones, with some missing. The table records about 68,000 clones, 65% to 85% of them present only once. Sequencing was carried out using CD4+ T cells from blood. All receptors derive from a human donor in good health.

The rearrangement joins TRBV10-3 to TRBJ2-1; 8 nucleotides line up with TRBD1. After removal of 8 bases from V and 3 bases from J, the junction contained 9 bases not matched to a gene. The CDR3 loop spans 15 amino acids. Germline CDR1 and CDR2: ENHRY and SYGVKD. DNA of the CDR3: TGTGCCATCGGGTCTACAGGGGGTTTCTACAATGAGCAGTTCTTC. Translation: CAIGSTGGFYNEQFF.

The chain uses TRBV25-1 and TRBJ1-3; D unresolved. Trimming shortened V by 1 base and J by 0 bases, and 13 bases separated the two germline ends. Germline V gene lookup returns CDR1 MGHDK and CDR2 SYGVNS. This CDR3 has 17 amino acids. The CDR3: CASSEFGAGTSGNTIYF. In DNA, the CDR3 is TGTGCCAGCAGTGAATTTGGAGCAGGCACCTCTGGAAACACCATATATTTT. The full variable domain, its missing parts supplied by reference TRBV25-1 and TRBJ1-3, is EADIYQTPRYLVIGTGKKITLECSQTMGHDKMYWYQQDPGMELHLIHYSYGVNSTEKGDLSSESTVSRIRTEHFPLTLESARPSHTSQYLCASSEFGAGTSGNTIYFGEGSWLTVV.

CDR3 sequence: CASSTYPETQYF. CDR3 nucleotide sequence: TGTGCCAGCAGCACCTACCCGGAGACCCAGTACTTC. The rearrangement joins TRBV11-2 to TRBJ2-5; unclear D gene. V was clipped by 5 bases and J by 5 bases, with 9 bases between them. This CDR3 has 12 residues. Germline loops: CDR1 SGHAT, CDR2 FQNNGV.

This sequence joins TRBV7-2 and TRBJ2-7; the D gene could be TRBD1 or TRBD2 (6 bases each). V was shortened by 7 bases and J by 0 bases, with 25 bases between the two germline ends. Germline CDR1 and CDR2: SGHTA and FQGNSA. The CDR3 is 18 amino acids. As DNA, the CDR3 is TGTGCCAGCACCCCCCCACGCGCCCCGGGGGCACCCTCCTACGAGCAGTACTTC. Amino acid sequence: CASTPPRAPGAPSYEQYF.

DNA of the CDR3: TGTGCCAGCAGCTCTTCAGGGTATGGCTACACCTTC. The encoded protein is CASSSSGYGYTF. This chain links TRBV5-4 with TRBJ1-2, with TRBD1 as a possible D gene (5 bases). The CDR3 consists of 12 residues. Germline CDR1 is SGHNT and CDR2 is YYREEE (reference sequence). Trimming removed 3 bases from V and 5 bases from J, with 8 bases in between.

The chain couples TRBV30 to TRBJ2-7, with TRBD2 matching 7 bases. This CDR3 spans 13 amino acids. Germline CDR1 GTSNPN, CDR2 SVGIG (reference sequence). Losses at the gene ends were 0 bases for V and 7 bases for J; bases not matched to a gene: 6. The CDR3 reads CAWSVSGAIEQYF. The DNA of the CDR3 is TGTGCCTGGAGTGTCAGCGGGGCCATTGAGCAGTACTTC. The entire variable domain, with the rest obtained from reference TRBV30 and TRBJ2-7, is as follows: SQTIHQWPATLVQPVGSPLSLECTVEGTSNPNLYWYRQAAGRGLQLLFYSVGIGQISSEVPQNLSASRPQDRQFILSSKKLLLSDSGFYLCAWSVSGAIEQYFGPGTRLTVT.

This clone occurred once. The chain uses TRBV2 and TRBJ2-3; tentatively, D is TRBD1 or TRBD2 (5 bases each). The CDR3 has 15 amino acids. Trimming took 4 bases from V and 6 from J, leaving 17 bases between them. Germline V gene sequence: CDR1 SNHLY, CDR2 FYNNEI. This CDR3 reads CASSVGGSEGDTQYF. The CDR3 nucleotides are TGTGCCAGCAGTGTAGGTGGGAGTGAGGGGGATACGCAGTATTTT.

The chain is built from TRBV9 and TRBJ2-7; D is unresolved. The V gene lost 0 bases and the J gene lost 3 bases, with 10 bases spanning the gap. The CDR3 covers 14 residues. The germline gives CDR1 SGDLS, CDR2 YYNGEE. In nucleotides, the CDR3 is TGTGCCAGCAGCGTAGAACCCCGAAGCTACGAGCAGTACTTC. Translation gives CASSVEPRSYEQYF.

Written as DNA, the CDR3 is TGTGCCAGCAGCCCGAACGCTCACGGGGGGTACGAGCAGTACTTC. It yields the protein CASSPNAHGGYEQYF. The rearrangement uses TRBV6-5 and TRBJ2-7, with 7 positions matching TRBD2. Germline values: CDR1 MNHEY, CDR2 SVGAGI. This CDR3 has 15 residues. Trimming took 6 bases from V and 4 from J; bases not matched to a gene: 12.

The rearrangement joins TRBV7-2 to TRBJ2-5; D uncertain. Germline V gene data show CDR1 as SGHTA and CDR2 as FQGNSA. The length of the CDR3 is 14 residues. Deletions cut 0 bases from V and 2 bases from J, with 7 bases between. DNA for the CDR3: TGTGCCAGCAGCTTAGCGTGGGTGCAAGAGACCCAGTACTTC. Translating it yields CASSLAWVQETQYF. Full variable domain (rest looked up from reference TRBV7-2 and TRBJ2-5): GAGVSQSPSNKVTEKGKDVELRCDPISGHTALYWYRQSLGQGLEFLIYFQGNSAPDKSGLPSDRFSAERTGGSVSTLTIQRTQQEDSAVYLCASSLAWVQETQYFGPGTRLLVL.

Concerning this clone itself: The DNA is omitted, as the CDR3 cannot be located on it reliably, and the CDR3 follows TCRdb's listing. This rearrangement joins TRBV19 to TRBJ1-4. Germline V gene data show CDR1 as LNHDA and CDR2 as SQIVND (reference sequence). The CDR3 sequence runs 11 residues, both termini included. CDR3 protein: CASTSGEKLFF.

This clone has more than one count but fewer than ten. The chain couples TRBV28 to TRBJ1-1; no firm D call. Deletions cut 5 bases from V and 3 bases from J, with 10 bases between. Per germline, CDR1 MDHEN and CDR2 SYDVKM. The CDR3 is made up of 13 amino acids. The DNA for the CDR3 is TGTGCCAGCAGTCTCCGGAGGGACACTGAAGCTTTCTTT. Residues: CASSLRRDTEAFF.

This clone was found a few times. The rearrangement joins TRBV7-8 to TRBJ1-2, with D perhaps TRBD1 (5 bases). V lost 1 base and J 6 bases, leaving 9 bases between the germline ends. CDR3 length equals 13 residues. The germline V gene encodes CDR1 SGHVS and CDR2 FQNEAQ. The CDR3: CASSLGGANGYTF. CDR3 sequence (DNA): TGTGCCAGCAGCTTAGGAGGGGCCAATGGCTACACCTTC.

This clone was counted between two and nine times. The chain recombines TRBV9 with TRBJ2-1, with a possible D match to TRBD1 (5 bases). This CDR3 comprises 17 residues. Trimming took off 0 bases at V and 8 bases at J, with 21 bases between the two ends. Per the germline V gene, CDR1 is SGDLS and CDR2 is YYNGEE. The CDR3 loop reads CASSVGFSGHLTHEQFF. The CDR3 nucleotides are TGTGCCAGCAGCGTAGGATTTTCAGGGCACCTCACCCATGAGCAGTTCTTC.

The rearrangement joins TRBV11-3 to TRBJ1-2; D possibly corresponds to TRBD1 (6 bases). The germline V and J ends were trimmed by 3 bases and 6 bases, with 11 bases remaining between them. Germline values: CDR1 SGHNT, CDR2 YENEEA. This CDR3 region has 13 residues. CDR3 protein: CASSLLPGDGYTF. In nucleotides, the CDR3 is TGTGCCAGCAGCTTGCTCCCAGGGGATGGCTACACCTTC. Drawing the rest from reference TRBV11-3 and TRBJ1-2, the complete variable domain is EAGVVQSPRYKIIEKKQPVAFWCNPISGHNTLYWYLQNLGQGPELLIRYENEEAVDDSQLPKDRFSAERLKGVDSTLKIQPAELGDSAVYLCASSLLPGDGYTFGSGTRLTVV.

The chain joins TRBV2 to TRBJ1-2, with D possibly matching TRBD1 (6 bases). The CDR3 runs to 13 residues. CDR1 and CDR2 from the germline V gene are SNHLY and FYNNEI. V lost 2 bases to trimming and J lost 6 bases, with 10 bases between them. CDR3 nucleotide sequence: TGTGCCAGCAGTGAATCGAGGGGGGATGGCTACACCTTC. Protein sequence: CASSESRGDGYTF.

This clone was detected only once. The rearrangement uses TRBV15 and TRBJ2-7, with D possibly being TRBD2 (5 bases). Germline CDR1 is LNHNV and CDR2 is YYDKDF (reference sequence). This CDR3 is built from 13 residues. V was clipped by 11 bases and J by 2 bases, with 16 bases between them. The CDR3, as DNA: TGTGCCTCAGGACTCGAACCAACCTACGAGCAGTACTTC. Translated: CASGLEPTYEQYF. The full variable domain, in which reference TRBV15 and TRBJ2-7 provide the parts outside the CDR3, is DAMVIQNPRYQVTQFGKPVTLSCSQTLNHNVMYWYQQKSSQAPKLLFHYYDKDFNNEADTPDNFQSRRPNTSFCFLDIRSPGLGDTAMYLCASGLEPTYEQYFGPGTRLTVT.

The rearrangement joins TRBV25-1 to TRBJ2-1; weak D call: TRBD2 (6 bases). This CDR3 has 15 residues. Germline CDR1 and CDR2: MGHDK and SYGVNS. Trimming removed 6 bases at V and 8 bases at J, with 20 bases between. CDR3 DNA sequence: TGTGCCAGCAGGCTAGGTCGGGGGTGTTGCGATGAGCAGTTCTTC. Its translation: CASRLGRGCCDEQFF.

J is TRBJ1-1 and V is TRBV27, with D perhaps TRBD1 (5 bases). In germline, CDR1 is MNHEY, CDR2 SMNVEV (reference sequence). V lost 5 bases, J lost 1 base, and 8 bases lay in between. The CDR3 runs 13 residues. The CDR3 DNA sequence: TGTGCCAGCAGTGGGGACGGGAACACTGAAGCTTTCTTT. It encodes CASSGDGNTEAFF.

Turning to this clone: This could be a read error, since a much larger clone is one nucleotide away. The DNA of the CDR3 is TGTGCCAGCAGCTTAGACTACGAGCAGTACTTC. It yields the protein CASSLDYEQYF. J is TRBJ2-7 and V is TRBV7-6, with D unclear. CDR1 is SGHVS and CDR2 is FNYEAQ in the germline V gene. The CDR3 extends over 11 amino acids. V dropped 1 base and J dropped 3 bases, with 1 base sitting between them.

This chain connects TRBV19 to TRBJ1-1, with D hard to call. The V and J ends lost 3 bases and 0 bases respectively, with 8 bases between them. The CDR3 runs 14 residues. The germline V gene encodes CDR1 LNHDA and CDR2 SQIVND (reference sequence). CDR3 protein: CASSMSRMNTEAFF. The CDR3 coding sequence is TGTGCCAGTAGTATGTCCCGCATGAACACTGAAGCTTTCTTT. Combining the CDR3 with reference TRBV19 and TRBJ1-1 gives the whole variable domain DGGITQSPKYLFRKEGQNVTLSCEQNLNHDAMYWYRQDPGQGLRLIYYSQIVNDFQKGDIAEGYSVSREKKESFPLTVTSAQKNPTAFYLCASSMSRMNTEAFFGQGTRLTVV.

The V and J genes are TRBV6-5 and TRBJ2-3; possibly TRBD2 for D (5 bases). This CDR3 comprises 11 residues. Trimming took off 2 bases at V and 10 bases at J, with 7 bases between the two ends. Germline CDR1 and CDR2: MNHEY and SVGAGI. The CDR3: CASSYRRAQYF. As DNA, the CDR3 is TGTGCCAGCAGTTACAGGCGGGCGCAGTATTTT.

This clone was detected once. Other DNA variants within this sample encode the same CDR3. CDR3 residues: CASSFPGGETQYF. For the CDR3, the DNA is TGTGCCAGCAGCTTCCCGGGGGGAGAGACCCAGTACTTC. V gene TRBV11-1 combines with J gene TRBJ2-5, with 7 nucleotides matching TRBD2. This CDR3 is built from 13 residues. The germline gives CDR1 SGHAT, CDR2 FQDESV (reference sequence). Germline trimming cut 3 bases from V and 4 bases from J; bases unmatched to any gene: 2.

The CDR3: CASSQEGDRGDQPQHF. CDR3 coding DNA: TGCGCCAGCAGCCAAGAAGGGGACAGGGGAGACCAGCCCCAGCATTTT. The gene calls are TRBV4-1 and TRBJ1-5, with 10 bases aligning to TRBD1. This CDR3 has 16 residues. V was pared by 0 bases and J by 7 bases, with 6 bases of the junction left unmatched. Germline loops: CDR1 MGHRA, CDR2 YSYEKL.

The chain joins TRBV6-1 to TRBJ1-5, with TRBD1 matching 11 bases. CDR1 MNHNS and CDR2 SASEGT come from the germline V gene. V lost 6 bases, J lost 9 bases, and 7 bases stayed unmatched. The CDR3 consists of 14 residues. The CDR3 protein is CASRPGQGVLPQHF. CDR3 bases: TGTGCCAGCAGGCCGGGACAGGGGGTATTGCCCCAGCATTTT.

This clone showed up just a few times. This sequence joins TRBV6-1 and TRBJ2-1; D gene ambiguous. V was pared by 7 bases and J by 2 bases, with 15 bases between. CDR3 length equals 15 residues. From germline, CDR1 is MNHNS and CDR2 SASEGT. CDR3: CASNDSPGPYNEQFF. The DNA of the CDR3 is TGTGCCAGCAATGACTCCCCCGGGCCCTACAATGAGCAGTTCTTC.

This clone was recorded only once. The CDR3 coding sequence is TGCGCCAGCAGCTTTAGACTAGTCCCAGAGACCCAGTACTTC. Translation gives CASSFRLVPETQYF. This chain connects TRBV5-1 to TRBJ2-5; a possible D gene is TRBD2 (6 bases). V was shortened by 2 bases and J by 4 bases, with 12 bases between the two germline ends. Looked up from germline, CDR1 is SGHRS and CDR2 is YFSETQ. The length of the CDR3 is 14 residues.

The chain combines TRBV25-1 with TRBJ1-5, with TRBD1 matching over 10 bases. This CDR3 spans 15 amino acids. V lost 3 bases and J lost 6; bases outside the gene matches: 5. Germline assignment: CDR1 MGHDK and CDR2 SYGVNS. The CDR3 region has the DNA TGTGCCAGCAGTGAGGGACAGGGGCATTTTCAGCCCCAGCATTTT. Residues: CASSEGQGHFQPQHF.

CDR3 amino acids: CASSLFSHGTGENSPLHF. In DNA, the CDR3 is TGTGCCAGCAGTTTATTTTCTCACGGGACAGGGGAGAATTCACCCCTCCACTTT. The rearrangement uses TRBV27 and TRBJ1-6; 10 bases are shared with TRBD1. The CDR3 length is 18 residues. V shed 1 base, J shed 7 bases, and the junction held 10 bases outside the gene matches. In germline, CDR1 is MNHEY, CDR2 SMNVEV (reference sequence).

The chain has TRBV5-8 and TRBJ1-2, with a tentative D call TRBD1 (5 bases). V was pared by 0 bases and J by 5 bases, with 8 bases between. Germline CDR1 reads SGHTS; CDR2 reads YDEGEE. The CDR3 length is 13 residues. The CDR3, as DNA: TGTGCCAGCAGCTTGGGTCCAGGGTATGGCTACACCTTC. Its protein is CASSLGPGYGYTF.

The rearrangement uses TRBV5-1 and TRBJ2-5; tentative D call: TRBD1 (9 bases). CDR1 is SGHRS, CDR2 YFSETQ, per germline. Trimming took 7 bases from V and 5 from J, leaving 21 bases between them. There are 15 residues in the CDR3. For the CDR3, the DNA is TGCGCCAGCCGTCCCACGGGGGGGACAGGGGAGACCCAGTACTTC. Protein: CASRPTGGTGETQYF.